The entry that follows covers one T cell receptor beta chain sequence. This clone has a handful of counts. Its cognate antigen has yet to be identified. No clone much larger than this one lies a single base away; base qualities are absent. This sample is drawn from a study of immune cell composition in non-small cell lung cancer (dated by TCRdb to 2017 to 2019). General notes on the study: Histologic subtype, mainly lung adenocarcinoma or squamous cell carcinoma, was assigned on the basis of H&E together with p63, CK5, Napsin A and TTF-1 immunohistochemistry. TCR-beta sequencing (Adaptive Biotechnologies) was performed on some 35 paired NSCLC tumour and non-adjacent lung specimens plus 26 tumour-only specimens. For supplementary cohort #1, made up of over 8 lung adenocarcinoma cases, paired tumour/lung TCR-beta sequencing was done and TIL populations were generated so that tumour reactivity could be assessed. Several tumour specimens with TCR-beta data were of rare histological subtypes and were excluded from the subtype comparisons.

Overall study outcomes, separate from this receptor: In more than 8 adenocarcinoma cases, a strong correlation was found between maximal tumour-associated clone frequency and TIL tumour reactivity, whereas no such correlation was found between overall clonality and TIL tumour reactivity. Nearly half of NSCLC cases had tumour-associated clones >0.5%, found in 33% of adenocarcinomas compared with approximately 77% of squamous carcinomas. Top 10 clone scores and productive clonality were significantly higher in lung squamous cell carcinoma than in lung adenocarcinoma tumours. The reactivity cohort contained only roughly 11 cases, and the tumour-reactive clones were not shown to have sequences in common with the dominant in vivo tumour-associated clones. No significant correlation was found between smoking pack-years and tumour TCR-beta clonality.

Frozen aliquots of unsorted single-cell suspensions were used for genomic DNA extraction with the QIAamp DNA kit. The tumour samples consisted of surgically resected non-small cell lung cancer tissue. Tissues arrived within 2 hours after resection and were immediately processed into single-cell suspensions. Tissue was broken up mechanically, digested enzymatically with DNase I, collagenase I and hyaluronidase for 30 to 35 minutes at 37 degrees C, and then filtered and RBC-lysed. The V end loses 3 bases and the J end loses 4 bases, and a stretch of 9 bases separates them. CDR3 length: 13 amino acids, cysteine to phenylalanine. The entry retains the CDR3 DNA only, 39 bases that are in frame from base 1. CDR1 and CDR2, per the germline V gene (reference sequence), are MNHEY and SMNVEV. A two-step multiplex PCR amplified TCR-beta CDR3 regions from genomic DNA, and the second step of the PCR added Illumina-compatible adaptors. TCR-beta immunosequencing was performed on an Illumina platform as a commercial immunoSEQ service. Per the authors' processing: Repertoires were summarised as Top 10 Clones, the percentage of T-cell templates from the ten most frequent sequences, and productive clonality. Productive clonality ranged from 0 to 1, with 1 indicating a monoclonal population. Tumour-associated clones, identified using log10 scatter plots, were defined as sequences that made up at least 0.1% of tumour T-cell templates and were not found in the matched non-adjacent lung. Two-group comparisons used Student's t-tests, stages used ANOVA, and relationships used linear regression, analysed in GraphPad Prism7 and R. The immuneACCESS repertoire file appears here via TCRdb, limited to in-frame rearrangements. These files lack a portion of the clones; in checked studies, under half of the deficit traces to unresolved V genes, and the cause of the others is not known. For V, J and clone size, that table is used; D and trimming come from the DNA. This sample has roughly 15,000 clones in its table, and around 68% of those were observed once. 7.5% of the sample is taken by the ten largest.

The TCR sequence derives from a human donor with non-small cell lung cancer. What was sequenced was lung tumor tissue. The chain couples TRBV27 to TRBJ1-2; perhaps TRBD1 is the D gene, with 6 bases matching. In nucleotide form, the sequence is TGTGCCAGCAGTTTCCAGGGGAGCTATGGCTACACCTTC. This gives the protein CASSFQGSYGYTF.